This TCR beta chain is drawn from a study of Ad26.COV2.S vaccination and SARS-CoV-2 variants. On the study more broadly: A COV1001 Ad26.COV2.S trial-arm participant provided the sample. Doses of Ad26.COV2.S were injected into muscle once or twice, 56 days apart.

As for this clone: Its specificity is not known.

Measured with immunoSEQ multiplex PCR; TCRdb has only the in-frame clones, and not every one. The sample carries 410,000 or so clones, around 90% recorded once. Treatment given: around 19 received Ad26.COV2.S at low or high dose, single or two shots; roughly five received placebo; per-sample allocation not given. On day 63 after the first injection, vaccine and placebo recipients gave samples. At a Boston site, the person donating was an adult of 18-55 years. Points from the study as a whole: Among vaccine recipients, spike-specific TCR breadth exceeded that of placebo recipients.

This sample comprised peripheral blood, obtained in a trial of Ad26.COV2.S vaccine versus placebo. This receptor was identified in a person aged 18-65 years who received the Ad26.COV2.S COVID-19 vaccine or a placebo.

The DNA of the CDR3 is TGTGCCACCAGTGTAGGGTACGAGCAGTACTTC. Amino acid sequence: CATSVGYEQYF. The chain recombines TRBV24-1 with TRBJ2-7, with D unclear. Germline assignment: CDR1 KGHDR and CDR2 SFDVKD. V dropped 5 bases and J dropped 4 bases, with 5 bases sitting between them. The CDR3 covers 11 residues.